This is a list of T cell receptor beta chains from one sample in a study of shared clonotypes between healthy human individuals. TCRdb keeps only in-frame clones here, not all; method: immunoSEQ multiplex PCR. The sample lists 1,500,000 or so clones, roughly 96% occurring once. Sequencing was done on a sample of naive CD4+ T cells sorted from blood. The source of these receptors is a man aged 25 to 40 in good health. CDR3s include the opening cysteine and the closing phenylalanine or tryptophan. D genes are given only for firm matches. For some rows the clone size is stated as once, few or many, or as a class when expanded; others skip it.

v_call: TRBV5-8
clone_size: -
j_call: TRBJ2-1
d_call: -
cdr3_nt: TGTGCCAGCAGCTTGACGTTAAGATACAATGAGCAGTTCTTC
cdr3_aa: CASSLTLRYNEQFF

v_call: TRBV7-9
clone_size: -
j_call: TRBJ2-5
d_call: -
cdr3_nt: TGTGCCAGCAGCTTGTTAGGGACCCAGACCCAGTACTTC
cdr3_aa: CASSLLGTQTQYF

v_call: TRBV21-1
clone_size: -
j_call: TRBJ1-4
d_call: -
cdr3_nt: TGTGCCAGCAGGAGGAGGGTCGGGGAAAAACTGTTTTTT
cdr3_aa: CASRRRVGEKLFF

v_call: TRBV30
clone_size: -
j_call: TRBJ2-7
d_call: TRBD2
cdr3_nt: TGTGCCTGGAGACGACTGGTTAGCGGGACTTCCTACGAGCAGTACTTC
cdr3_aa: CAWRRLVSGTSYEQYF

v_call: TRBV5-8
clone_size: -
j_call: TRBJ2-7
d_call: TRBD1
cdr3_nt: TGTGCCAGCAGACTAGGACAGGGGGACTACGAGCAGTACTTC
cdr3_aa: CASRLGQGDYEQYF

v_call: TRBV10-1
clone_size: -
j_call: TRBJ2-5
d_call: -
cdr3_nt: TGCGCCAGCAGTGAGTCGAACCCGGTTGGGACCCAGTACTTC
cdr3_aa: CASSESNPVGTQYF

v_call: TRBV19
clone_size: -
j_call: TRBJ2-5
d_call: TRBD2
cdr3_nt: TGTGCCAGTAGTATAGGCGGGAGAGAGACCCAGTACTTC
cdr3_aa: CASSIGGRETQYF

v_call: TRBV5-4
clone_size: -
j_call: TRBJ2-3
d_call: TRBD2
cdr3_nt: TGTGCCAGCAGCTTGGGGCTAGCGGGGGGAACTAGCACAGATACGCAGTATTTT
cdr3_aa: CASSLGLAGGTSTDTQYF

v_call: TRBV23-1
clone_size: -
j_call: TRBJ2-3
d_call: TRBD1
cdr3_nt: TGCGCCAGCACCCGCACCGCGATCAGGGGGCCCAGCACAGATACGCAGTATTTT
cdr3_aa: CASTRTAIRGPSTDTQYF

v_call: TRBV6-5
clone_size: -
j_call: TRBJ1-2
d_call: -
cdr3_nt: TGTGCCAGCAGTTACCGCACCGCAGGGGACTCCTATGGCTACACCTTC
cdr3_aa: CASSYRTAGDSYGYTF

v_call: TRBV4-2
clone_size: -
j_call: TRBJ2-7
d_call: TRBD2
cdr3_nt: TGTGCCAGCAGCCCGGGGGCTCTAGCGGGAGTTCTCTACGAGCAGTACTTC
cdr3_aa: CASSPGALAGVLYEQYF

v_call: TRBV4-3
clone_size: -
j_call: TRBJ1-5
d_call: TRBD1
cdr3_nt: TGCGCCAGCAGCCAAGAACTTGACAGGGTTAGCAATCAGCCCCAGCATTTT
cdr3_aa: CASSQELDRVSNQPQHF

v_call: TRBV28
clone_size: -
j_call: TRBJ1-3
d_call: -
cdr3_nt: TGTGCCAGCACCGGAGGAAACACCATATATTTT
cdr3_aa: CASTGGNTIYF

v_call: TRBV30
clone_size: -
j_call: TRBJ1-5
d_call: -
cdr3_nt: TGTGCCTGGAGTGTACTTGGCATGGCGGATCAGCCCCAGCATTTT
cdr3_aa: CAWSVLGMADQPQHF

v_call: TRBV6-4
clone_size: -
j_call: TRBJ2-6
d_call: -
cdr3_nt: TGTGCCAGCAGTGACCTACGCGGGCCCTCTGGGGCCAACGTCCTGACTTTC
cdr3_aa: CASSDLRGPSGANVLTF

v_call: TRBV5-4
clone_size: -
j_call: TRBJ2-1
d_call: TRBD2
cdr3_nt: TGTGCCAGCAGCTTCCCAGCGGGAGGGCCGTACAATGAGCAGTTCTTC
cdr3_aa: CASSFPAGGPYNEQFF

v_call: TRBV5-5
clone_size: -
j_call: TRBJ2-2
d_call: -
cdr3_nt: TGTGCCAGCAGCTTTCAGGGTAGCACCGGGGAGCTGTTTTTT
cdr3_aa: CASSFQGSTGELFF

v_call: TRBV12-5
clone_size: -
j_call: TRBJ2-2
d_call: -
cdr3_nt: TGTGCTAGTGGTTTGGGTCTAGTAGACGGGGAGCTGTTTTTT
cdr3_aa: CASGLGLVDGELFF

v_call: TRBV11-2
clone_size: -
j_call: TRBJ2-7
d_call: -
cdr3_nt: TGTGCCAGCAGCTTAGAGATAGGGGGGCCCTACGAGCAGTACTTC
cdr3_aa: CASSLEIGGPYEQYF

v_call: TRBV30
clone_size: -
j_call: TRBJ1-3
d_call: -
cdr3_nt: TGTGCCTGGAGCATCCAGGGCAATTTTGCCGGAAACACCATATATTTT
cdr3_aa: CAWSIQGNFAGNTIYF

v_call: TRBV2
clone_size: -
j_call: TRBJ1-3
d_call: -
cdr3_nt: TGTGCCAGCTTCTGGGAGTTGGCGAGGGGGGACTCTGGAAACACCATATATTTT
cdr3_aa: CASFWELARGDSGNTIYF

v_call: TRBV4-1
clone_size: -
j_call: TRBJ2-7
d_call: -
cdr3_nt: TGCGCCAGCAGCCAAGTCATAGGTAGCGGAGAGCAGTACTTC
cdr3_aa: CASSQVIGSGEQYF

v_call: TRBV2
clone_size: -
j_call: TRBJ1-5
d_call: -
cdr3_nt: TGTGCCAGCAGTGGTGAAGGGACGAGCAATCAGCCCCAGCATTTT
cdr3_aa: CASSGEGTSNQPQHF

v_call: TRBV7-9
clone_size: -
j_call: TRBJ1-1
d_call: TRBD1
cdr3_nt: TGTGCCAGCAGCTTTGGACAGGGATTCACTGAAGCTTTCTTT
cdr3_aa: CASSFGQGFTEAFF

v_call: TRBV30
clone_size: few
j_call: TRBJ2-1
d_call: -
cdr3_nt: TGTGCCTGGAGTGTACTCAATGAGCAGTTCTTC
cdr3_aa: CAWSVLNEQFF

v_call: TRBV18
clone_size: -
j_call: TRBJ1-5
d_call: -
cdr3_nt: TGTGCCAGCTCCCAAACCTCGACAGGTTTCAATCAGCCCCAGCATTTT
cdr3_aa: CASSQTSTGFNQPQHF

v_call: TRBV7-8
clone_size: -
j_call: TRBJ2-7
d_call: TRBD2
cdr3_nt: TGTGCCAGCAGCCTCGGACTAGCGGCCTACGAGCAGTACTTC
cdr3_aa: CASSLGLAAYEQYF

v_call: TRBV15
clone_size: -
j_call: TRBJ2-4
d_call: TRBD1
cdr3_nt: TGTGCCACCAGCAGCCTCCAGGGGGCCGCCAAAAACATTCAGTACTTC
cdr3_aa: CATSSLQGAAKNIQYF

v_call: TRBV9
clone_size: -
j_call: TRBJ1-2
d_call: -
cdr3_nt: TGTGCCAGCAGCGTAGGCGGAGATGGCTACACCTTC
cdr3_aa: CASSVGGDGYTF

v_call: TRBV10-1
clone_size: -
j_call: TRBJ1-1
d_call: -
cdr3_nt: TGCGCCAGCAGTGGGGACGTTAACACTGAAGCTTTCTTT
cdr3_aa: CASSGDVNTEAFF

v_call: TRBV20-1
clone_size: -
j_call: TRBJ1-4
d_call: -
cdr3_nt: TGCAGTGCTGTGGGGAATGAAAAACTGTTTTTT
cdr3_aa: CSAVGNEKLFF

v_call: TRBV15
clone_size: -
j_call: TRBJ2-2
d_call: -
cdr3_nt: TGTGCCACCAGCACGAGAGTAGGCACCGGGGAGCTGTTTTTT
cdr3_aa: CATSTRVGTGELFF

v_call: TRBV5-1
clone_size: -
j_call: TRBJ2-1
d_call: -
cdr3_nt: TGCGCCAGCAGCTTGGTTGTGGGGTCCTACAATGAGCAGTTCTTC
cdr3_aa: CASSLVVGSYNEQFF

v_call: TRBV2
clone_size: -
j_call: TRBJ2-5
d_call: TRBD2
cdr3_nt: TGTGCCAGCGGGAGCGGGGGTGAAGAGACCCAGTACTTC
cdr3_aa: CASGSGGEETQYF

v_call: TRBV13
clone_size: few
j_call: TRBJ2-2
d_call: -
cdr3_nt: TGTGCCAGCAGCCTCTACCGGAGAAGGGGGAACACCGGGGAGCTGTTTTTT
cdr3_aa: CASSLYRRRGNTGELFF

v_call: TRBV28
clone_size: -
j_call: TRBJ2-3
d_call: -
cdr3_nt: TGTGCCAGCAGGCCGACCGGGACAAGAGGACCCACAGATACGCAGTATTTT
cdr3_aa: CASRPTGTRGPTDTQYF

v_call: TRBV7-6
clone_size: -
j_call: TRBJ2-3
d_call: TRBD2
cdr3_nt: TGTGCCAGCAGCTTAGGTGTAGCGGGGGGGATTAGCACAGATACGCAGTATTTT
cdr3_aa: CASSLGVAGGISTDTQYF